This T cell receptor beta chain was sequenced in a study of blood T cells in healthy people across ages. V dropped 7 bases and J dropped 6 bases, with 25 bases sitting between them. This CDR3 has 15 amino acids. Germline loops: CDR1 SQVTM, CDR2 ANQGSEA. This clonotype was detected a few times. Together with a sample-barcoded 5' primer, a J-beta primer mix was included in a second PCR lasting about 6 to 11 cycles. MiXCR, run by TCRdb on the 5' RACE reads, gives a single entry per CDR3 protein. This sample yields 1.5 million to 1.9 million distinct CDR3 sequences, of which 35% to 45% are seen a single time; just over 4% belongs to the top ten.

V gene TRBV29-1 combines with J gene TRBJ2-7; a possible D gene is TRBD1 (6 bases). Sequenced input: blood. The receptor comes from a woman aged 18-29 years in good health. The CDR3 region has the DNA TGCAGCGCTTTGGGACACCTAAATCGACGGGGCGAGCAGTACTTC. It specifies CSALGHLNRRGEQYF.